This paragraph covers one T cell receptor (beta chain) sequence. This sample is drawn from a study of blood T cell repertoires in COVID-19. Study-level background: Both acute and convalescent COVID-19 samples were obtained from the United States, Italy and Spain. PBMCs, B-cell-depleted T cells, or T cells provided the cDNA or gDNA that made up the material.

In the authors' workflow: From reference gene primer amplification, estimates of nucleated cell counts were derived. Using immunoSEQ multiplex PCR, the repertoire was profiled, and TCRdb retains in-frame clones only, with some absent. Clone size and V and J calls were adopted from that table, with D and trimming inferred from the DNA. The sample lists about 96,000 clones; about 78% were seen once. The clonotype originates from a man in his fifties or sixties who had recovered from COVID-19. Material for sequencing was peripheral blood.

CDR3 sequence reads: CASSQARNTGELFF. DNA for the CDR3: TGTGCCAGCAGCCAAGCCAGGAACACCGGGGAGCTGTTTTTT. The V call is TRBV4-2, the J call TRBJ2-2; no firm D call. Germline V gives CDR1 LGHNA, CDR2 YNFKEQ. V shed 1 base and J shed 1 base, with 4 bases lying between them. The CDR3 runs to 14 residues.